The next 2 T cell receptor beta chains were all read from a single sample in a study of monozygotic twins with cystic fibrosis. Sequencing used immunoSEQ multiplex PCR; TCRdb keeps in-frame clones, though not all of them. The sample yields 25,000 or so clones, just over 90% seen once. What was sequenced was blood. The origin of the receptors is a girl aged 2 to 9 with cystic fibrosis.

The J gene is TRBJ1-3, the V gene TRBV9; 7 bases are shared with TRBD1. Losses at the gene ends were 7 bases for V and 3 bases for J; bases not matched to a gene: 7. CDR1 SGDLS and CDR2 YYNGEE come from the germline V gene. This CDR3 has 14 amino acids. The CDR3 DNA follows: TGTGCCAGCGGTCCTCAGGGGGGTGGAAACACCATATATTTT. Amino acids: CASGPQGGGNTIYF. The full variable domain, with the rest looked up from reference TRBV9 and TRBJ1-3, is DSGVTQTPKHLITATGQRVTLRCSPRSGDLSVYWYQQSLDQGLQFLIQYYNGEERAKGNILERFSAQQFPDLHSELNLSSLELGDSALYFCASGPQGGGNTIYFGEGSWLTVV.

The chain uses TRBV18 and TRBJ1-4; D is ambiguous. Germline CDR1 and CDR2: KGHSH and LQKENI. This CDR3 spans 15 amino acids. V dropped 3 bases and J dropped 6 bases, with 14 bases sitting between them. The DNA of the CDR3 is TGTGCCAGCTCACCTAATCGGGGAACGTATGAAAAACTGTTTTTT. Encoded protein: CASSPNRGTYEKLFF.